Listed here are 17 T cell receptor beta chains from one sample, sequenced in a study of tumor-infiltrating lymphocytes in localized non-small cell lung cancer. Some clones are missing from TCRdb's copy, which holds only in-frame ones; the method was immunoSEQ multiplex PCR. The sample includes 10,000 or so clones, 60% to 80% of them seen just once. Sequencing was carried out using lung tumor tissue. The receptors stem from a human donor with non-small cell lung cancer.

The chain's CDR3 is CASSQDPGYTQYF. The CDR3 DNA reads as TGTGCCAGCAGCCAAGATCCTGGATATACGCAGTATTTT. The V gene is TRBV14, the J gene TRBJ2-3; no clear D. Trimming pared 0 bases from V and 7 bases from J, leaving 8 bases between. This CDR3 is built from 13 residues. From germline, CDR1 is SGHDN and CDR2 FVKESK.

This clone was counted once. The gene calls are TRBV5-4 and TRBJ2-2, with 8 bases matching TRBD2. CDR3 length: 15 residues. V shed 4 bases, J shed 0 bases, and the junction held 2 bases outside the gene matches. The V gene's germline CDR1 is SGHNT and CDR2 YYREEE (reference sequence). The CDR3 DNA is TGTGCCAGCAGCCTTAGCGGGACGAACACCGGGGAGCTGTTTTTT. It specifies CASSLSGTNTGELFF.

V gene TRBV7-9 combines with J gene TRBJ2-1, with 12 positions matching TRBD2. CDR1 SEHNR and CDR2 FQNEAQ come from the germline V gene (reference sequence). The V and J ends lost 4 bases and 3 bases, in that order; junction bases with no gene match: 4. This CDR3 region has 16 residues. The CDR3 DNA follows: TGTGCCAGCAGCTCATGGACTAGCGGGGACTACAATGAGCAGTTCTTC. Encoded protein: CASSSWTSGDYNEQFF. The full variable domain, completed using reference TRBV7-9 and TRBJ2-1, is DTGVSQNPRHKITKRGQNVTFRCDPISEHNRLYWYRQTLGQGPEFLTYFQNEAQLEKSRLLSDRFSAERPKGSFSTLEIQRTEQGDSAMYLCASSSWTSGDYNEQFFGPGTRLTVL.

The chain combines TRBV29-1 with TRBJ2-7, with D perhaps TRBD1 (5 bases). The CDR3 is made up of 13 amino acids. V was cut by 7 bases and J by 5 bases, with 18 bases left in between. Germline CDR1 SQVTM, CDR2 ANQGSEA. The CDR3 nucleotides are TGCAGCGGTACAGGAACCACCCGGGACGAGCAGTACTTC. Protein sequence: CSGTGTTRDEQYF.

This chain joins TRBV7-9 and TRBJ2-3; D is undetermined. Germline V CDR1 and CDR2: SEHNR, FQNEAQ (reference sequence). The length of the CDR3 is 14 residues. V was cut by 1 base and J by 1 base, with 6 bases left in between. This chain's CDR3 is CASSLVLRTDTQYF. In nucleotides, the CDR3 is TGTGCCAGCAGCTTAGTACTCCGCACAGATACGCAGTATTTT.

The chain combines TRBV5-1 with TRBJ2-1; TRBD1 aligns across 8 bases. V was pared by 5 bases and J by 3 bases, with 7 bases of the junction left unmatched. The CDR3 length is 15 residues. The germline V gene has CDR1 SGHRS and CDR2 YFSETQ. This CDR3 reads CASSTQGANYNEQFF. In nucleotides, the CDR3 is TGCGCCAGCAGTACTCAGGGGGCGAACTACAATGAGCAGTTCTTC. Looking up the rest from reference TRBV5-1 and TRBJ2-1 gives the full variable domain: KAGVTQTPRYLIKTRGQQVTLSCSPISGHRSVSWYQQTPGQGLQFLFEYFSETQRNKGNFPGRFSGRQFSNSRSEMNVSTLELGDSALYLCASSTQGANYNEQFFGPGTRLTVL.

This clone has just one count. V usage is TRBV5-1 and J usage is TRBJ1-6, with D possibly matching TRBD1 (6 bases). The CDR3 consists of 12 residues. V was shortened by 4 bases and J by 12 bases, with 11 bases between the two germline ends. Germline V gene data show CDR1 as SGHRS and CDR2 as YFSETQ. This chain's CDR3 is CASSPAGVPLHF. The CDR3 coding sequence is TGCGCCAGCAGCCCGGCAGGGGTACCCCTCCACTTT. Full variable domain (remainder filled in from reference TRBV5-1 and TRBJ1-6): KAGVTQTPRYLIKTRGQQVTLSCSPISGHRSVSWYQQTPGQGLQFLFEYFSETQRNKGNFPGRFSGRQFSNSRSEMNVSTLELGDSALYLCASSPAGVPLHFGNGTRLTVT.

This chain links TRBV9 with TRBJ2-1; D might be TRBD2 (5 bases). CDR1 and CDR2 from the germline V gene are SGDLS and YYNGEE. With 0 bases removed from V and 10 bases from J, the gap between germline ends came to 8 bases. This CDR3 spans 12 amino acids. CDR3 sequence (DNA): TGTGCCAGCAGCGTAGATCGGGGAGAGCAGTTCTTC. Residues: CASSVDRGEQFF.

The chain employs TRBV7-2 and TRBJ1-1; D is possibly TRBD1 (6 bases). Germline CDR1 SGHTA, CDR2 FQGNSA. The CDR3 covers 15 residues. Trimming took 3 bases from V and 2 from J, leaving 13 bases between them. The CDR3 bases are TGTGCCAGCAGCTTTAGCCTCAGGGGTAACACTGAAGCTTTCTTT. This sequence encodes CASSFSLRGNTEAFF.

V gene TRBV7-3 combines with J gene TRBJ2-1, with unresolved D. The germline CDR1 and CDR2 sequences are SGHTA and FQGTGA. V lost 4 bases and J lost 3, with 7 bases in between. CDR3 size: 13 residues. This chain's CDR3 is CASSSSNYNEQFF. CDR3 DNA sequence: TGTGCCAGCAGCTCCTCTAACTACAATGAGCAGTTCTTC.

The table lists this clone with a few counts. Here the CDR3 DNA reads TGCGCCAGCAGCTTGGGAGGAAGCTCTGGGGCCAACGTCCTGACTTTC. It specifies CASSLGGSSGANVLTF. The V call is TRBV5-1, the J call TRBJ2-6; D gene uncertain. The V gene lost 0 bases and the J gene lost 0 bases, with 7 bases spanning the gap. The CDR3 is 16 residues long. Per the germline V gene, CDR1 is SGHRS and CDR2 is YFSETQ.

V usage is TRBV5-1 and J usage is TRBJ1-2; D is possibly TRBD1 (5 bases). Trimming left V 4 bases short and J 7 bases short, with 14 bases between. Germline values: CDR1 SGHRS, CDR2 YFSETQ. The CDR3 is made up of 13 amino acids. CDR3 residues: CASSAGEGGGYTF. The CDR3 DNA reads TGCGCCAGCAGCGCGGGGGAGGGCGGTGGCTACACCTTC.

This clone was seen more than once but under ten times. V and J are TRBV7-9 and TRBJ2-1, with 9 bases lining up with TRBD1. The CDR3 is 15 residues long. V shed 3 bases, J shed 6 bases, and the junction held 6 bases outside the gene matches. Germline lookup yields CDR1 SEHNR and CDR2 FQNEAQ (reference sequence). The chain's CDR3 is CASSFRDRERNEQFF. The CDR3 DNA is TGTGCCAGCAGCTTCCGGGACAGGGAACGCAATGAGCAGTTCTTC. Combining the CDR3 with reference TRBV7-9 and TRBJ2-1 gives the whole variable domain DTGVSQNPRHKITKRGQNVTFRCDPISEHNRLYWYRQTLGQGPEFLTYFQNEAQLEKSRLLSDRFSAERPKGSFSTLEIQRTEQGDSAMYLCASSFRDRERNEQFFGPGTRLTVL.

This clone was picked up one time. The rearrangement uses TRBV4-1 and TRBJ1-1; D is unclear. The CDR3 runs to 14 residues. The V end was cut by 1 base, the J end by 6 bases, with 12 bases between. From germline, CDR1 is MGHRA and CDR2 YSYEKL. CDR3 bases: TGCGCCAGCAGCCAAGTAAGTCAGGCCGCTGAAGCTTTCTTT. Amino acid sequence: CASSQVSQAAEAFF.

The chain carries TRBV18 and TRBJ1-4; 8 nucleotides match TRBD1. Germline V lookup: CDR1 KGHSH, CDR2 LQKENI. Trimming cost V 0 bases and J 0 bases; bases outside gene matches: 12. This CDR3 comprises 20 residues. CDR3 DNA sequence: TGTGCCAGCTCACCACCTTGGAGAGACAGGGGCCTAGCAACTAATGAAAAACTGTTTTTT. Its protein product is CASSPPWRDRGLATNEKLFF.

This clone appeared a few times. The chain is built from TRBV7-9 and TRBJ1-4, with 9 nucleotides matching TRBD1. Unmatched junction bases numbered 3, after V lost 0 bases and J lost 7 bases. Germline assignment: CDR1 SEHNR and CDR2 FQNEAQ (reference sequence). The CDR3 length is 15 residues. The CDR3 is CASSLARGQGEKLFF. In DNA form, the CDR3 reads TGTGCCAGCAGCTTAGCGAGGGGACAGGGTGAAAAACTGTTTTTT.

The chain carries TRBV7-2 and TRBJ1-1; a weak D match, TRBD1 (6 bases). The CDR3 has 12 amino acids. Per the germline V gene, CDR1 is SGHTA and CDR2 is FQGNSA. The V end was cut by 6 bases, the J end by 5 bases, with 10 bases between. CDR3 amino acids: CASSYRVTEAFF. DNA for the CDR3: TGTGCCAGCAGTTACAGGGTTACTGAAGCTTTCTTT.